This T cell receptor (beta chain) is drawn from a study of blood T cell repertoires in COVID-19. About the research overall: The samples span acute and convalescent COVID-19 from the United States, Italy and Spain. In each case, the material was cDNA or gDNA derived from T cells, B-cell-depleted T cells, or PBMCs.

Seattle cases were enrolled at active infection and followed longitudinally. The germline V gene encodes CDR1 SGHAT and CDR2 FQNNGV. The CDR3 has 16 amino acids. The V gene end was trimmed by 4 bases and the J gene end by 5 bases; junction bases not matched to a gene: 11. Original processing methods: Nucleated cell counts were estimated from reference gene primer amplification. The repertoire was sequenced with immunoSEQ multiplex PCR; TCRdb's copy has only in-frame clones and lacks some. V, J and clone size are taken as reported in that table, and D and trimming were inferred from the DNA itself. The sample lists roughly 190,000 clones; roughly 81% were seen once.

The chain employs TRBV11-2 and TRBJ2-5, with TRBD2 identical over 9 bases. Sequencing was done on a sample of peripheral blood. This receptor was obtained from a woman in her 40s with COVID-19, enrolled during active disease. CDR3 bases: TGTGCCAGCAGCTCCCGATCTAAAGCGGGGGGTGAGACCCAGTACTTC. Its protein product is CASSSRSKAGGETQYF. Combining the CDR3 with reference TRBV11-2 and TRBJ2-5 gives the whole variable domain EAGVAQSPRYKIIEKRQSVAFWCNPISGHATLYWYQQILGQGPKLLIQFQNNGVVDDSQLPKDRFSAERLKGVDSTLKIQPAKLEDSAVYLCASSSRSKAGGETQYFGPGTRLLVL.